This T cell receptor beta chain emerged from a study of graft-versus-host responses after intestinal transplantation. The study's findings and limits: The authors found GvH clones in recipient marrow, some appearing first in ileum or blood.

TCRdb's table, derived via immunoSEQ multiplex PCR, lists solely in-frame clones and lacks some. Here the sample spans roughly 99,000 clones, under 95% being singletons. Germline V gene data show CDR1 as SGHDN and CDR2 as FVKESK. The CDR3 sequence is 16 residues long. The V segment lost 4 bases and the J segment 4 bases; nucleotides outside the gene matches: 10. On this clone: Its antigen is not known.

Sample: unstimulated CD8+ T cells sorted from spleen or lymph node cells, taken before transplant. This clonotype originated in a human donor who was the organ donor for an intestinal transplant. This chain links TRBV14 with TRBJ2-5; the match to TRBD1 covers 9 bases. CDR3 sequence reads: CASSPSRDRVRETQYF. The CDR3 DNA follows: TGTGCCAGCAGCCCCTCCCGGGACAGGGTCCGAGAGACCCAGTACTTC.